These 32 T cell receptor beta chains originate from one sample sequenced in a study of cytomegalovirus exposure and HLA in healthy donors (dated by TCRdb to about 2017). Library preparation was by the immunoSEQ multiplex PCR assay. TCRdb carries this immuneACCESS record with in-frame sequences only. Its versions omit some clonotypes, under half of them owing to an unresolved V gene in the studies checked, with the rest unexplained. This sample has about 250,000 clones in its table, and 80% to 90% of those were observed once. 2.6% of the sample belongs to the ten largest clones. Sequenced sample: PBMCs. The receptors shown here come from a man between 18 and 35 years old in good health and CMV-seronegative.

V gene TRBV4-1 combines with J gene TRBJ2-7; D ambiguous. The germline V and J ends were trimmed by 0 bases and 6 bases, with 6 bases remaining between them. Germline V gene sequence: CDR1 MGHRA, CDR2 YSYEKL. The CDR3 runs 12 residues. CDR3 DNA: TGCGCCAGCAGCCAAGATGGCCTCGAGCAGTACTTC. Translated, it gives CASSQDGLEQYF.

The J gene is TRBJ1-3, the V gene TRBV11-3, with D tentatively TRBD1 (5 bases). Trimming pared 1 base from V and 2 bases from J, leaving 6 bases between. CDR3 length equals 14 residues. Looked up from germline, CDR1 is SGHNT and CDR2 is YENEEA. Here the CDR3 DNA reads TGTGCCAGCAGCTTAGCAGGGACTGGAAACACCATATATTTT. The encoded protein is CASSLAGTGNTIYF.

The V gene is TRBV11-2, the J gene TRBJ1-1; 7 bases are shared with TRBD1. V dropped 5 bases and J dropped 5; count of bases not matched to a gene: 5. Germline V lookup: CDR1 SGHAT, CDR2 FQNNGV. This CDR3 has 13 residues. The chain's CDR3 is CASSIRDSTEAFF. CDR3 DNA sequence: TGTGCCAGCAGCATCCGGGACAGTACTGAAGCTTTCTTT.

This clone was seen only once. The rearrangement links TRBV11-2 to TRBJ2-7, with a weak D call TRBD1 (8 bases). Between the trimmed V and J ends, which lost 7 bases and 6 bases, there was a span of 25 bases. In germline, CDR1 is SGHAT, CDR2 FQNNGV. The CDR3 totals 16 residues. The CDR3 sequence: CASTPPGGRGRLEQYF. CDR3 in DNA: TGTGCCAGCACCCCTCCGGGGGGCAGGGGGCGTCTCGAGCAGTACTTC.

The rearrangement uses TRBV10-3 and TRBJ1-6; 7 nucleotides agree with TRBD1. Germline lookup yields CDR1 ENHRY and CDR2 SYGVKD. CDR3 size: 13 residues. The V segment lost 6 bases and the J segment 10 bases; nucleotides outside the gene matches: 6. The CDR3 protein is CAIRGDRESPLHF. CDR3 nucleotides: TGTGCCATCAGAGGGGACAGAGAGTCACCCCTCCACTTT.

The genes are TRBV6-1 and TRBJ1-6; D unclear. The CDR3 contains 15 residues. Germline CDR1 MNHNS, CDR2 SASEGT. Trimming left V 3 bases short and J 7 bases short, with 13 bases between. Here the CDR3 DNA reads TGTGCCAGCAGTGATTTGGTTTTGAGGAATTCACCCCTCCACTTT. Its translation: CASSDLVLRNSPLHF.

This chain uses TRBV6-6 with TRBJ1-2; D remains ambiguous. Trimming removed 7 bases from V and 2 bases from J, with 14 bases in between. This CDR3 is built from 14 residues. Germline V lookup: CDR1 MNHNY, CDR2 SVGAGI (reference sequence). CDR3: CASTKDGLNYGYTF. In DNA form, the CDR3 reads TGTGCCAGCACCAAGGACGGACTAAACTATGGCTACACCTTC.

The CDR3 here is CASRSGQENTEAFF. The CDR3 bases are TGTGCCAGCAGGTCGGGACAGGAGAACACTGAAGCTTTCTTT. This chain connects TRBV5-5 to TRBJ1-1; 8 bases line up with TRBD1. Germline values: CDR1 SGHKS, CDR2 YYEKEE (reference sequence). V was clipped by 5 bases and J by 1 base; unmatched bases: 4. The CDR3 totals 14 residues.

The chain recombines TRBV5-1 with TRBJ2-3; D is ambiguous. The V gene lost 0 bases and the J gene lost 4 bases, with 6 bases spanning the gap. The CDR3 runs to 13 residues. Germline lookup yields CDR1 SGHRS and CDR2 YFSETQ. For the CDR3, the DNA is TGCGCCAGCAGCTTGGGTCGTGCAGATACGCAGTATTTT. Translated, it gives CASSLGRADTQYF.

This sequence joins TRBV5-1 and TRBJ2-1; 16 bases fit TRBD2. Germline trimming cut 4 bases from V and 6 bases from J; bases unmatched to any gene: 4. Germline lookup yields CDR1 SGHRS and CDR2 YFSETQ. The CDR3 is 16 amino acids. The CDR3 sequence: CASSVGTSGGANEQFF. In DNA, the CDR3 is TGCGCCAGCAGCGTCGGGACTAGCGGGGGGGCCAATGAGCAGTTCTTC.

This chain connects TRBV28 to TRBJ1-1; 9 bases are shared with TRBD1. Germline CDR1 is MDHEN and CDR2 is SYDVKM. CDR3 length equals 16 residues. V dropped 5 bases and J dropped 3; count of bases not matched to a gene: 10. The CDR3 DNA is TGTGCCAGCAGTGGCTACAGGGGGCGCGGAGACACTGAAGCTTTCTTT. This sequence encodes CASSGYRGRGDTEAFF.

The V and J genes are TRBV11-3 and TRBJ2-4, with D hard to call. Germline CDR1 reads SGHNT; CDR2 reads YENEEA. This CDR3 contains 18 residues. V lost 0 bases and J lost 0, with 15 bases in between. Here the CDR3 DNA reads TGTGCCAGCAGCTTAGATCTTGAGTCTAACCTAGCCAAAAACATTCAGTACTTC. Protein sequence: CASSLDLESNLAKNIQYF.

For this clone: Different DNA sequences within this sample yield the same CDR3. Here the CDR3 DNA reads TGTGCCAGCAGTCCCCCAGGGCAGCCCCAGCATTTT. Protein sequence: CASSPPGQPQHF. V is TRBV28 and J is TRBJ1-5; weak D call: TRBD1 (5 bases). Trimming pared 5 bases from V and 7 bases from J, leaving 9 bases between. Germline V gene data show CDR1 as MDHEN and CDR2 as SYDVKM. The CDR3 totals 12 residues.

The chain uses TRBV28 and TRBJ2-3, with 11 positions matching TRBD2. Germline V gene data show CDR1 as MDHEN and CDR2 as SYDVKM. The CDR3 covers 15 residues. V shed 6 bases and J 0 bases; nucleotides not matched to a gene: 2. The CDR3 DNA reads TGTGCCAGCAGACTAGCGGGGGCTAGCACAGATACGCAGTATTTT. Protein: CASRLAGASTDTQYF.

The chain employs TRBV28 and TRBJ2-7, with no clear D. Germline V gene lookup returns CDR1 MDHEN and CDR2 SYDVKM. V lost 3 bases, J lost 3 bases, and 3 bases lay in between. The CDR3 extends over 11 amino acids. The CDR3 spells CASSFSYEQYF. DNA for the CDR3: TGTGCCAGCAGTTTTAGCTACGAGCAGTACTTC.

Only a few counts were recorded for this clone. The CDR3 coding sequence is TGTGCCAGCAGTTTACGACTACTAGCGGGGACAGATACGCAGTATTTT. Residues: CASSLRLLAGTDTQYF. The V call is TRBV28, the J call TRBJ2-3; 10 bases map to TRBD2. The CDR3 has 16 amino acids. V trimming: 2 bases; J trimming: 3 bases; junction bases outside the gene matches: 5. In germline, CDR1 is MDHEN, CDR2 SYDVKM. Complete variable domain (other parts from reference TRBV28 and TRBJ2-3): DVKVTQSSRYLVKRTGEKVFLECVQDMDHENMFWYRQDPGLGLRLIYFSYDVKMKEKGDIPEGYSVSREKKERFSLILESASTNQTSMYLCASSLRLLAGTDTQYFGPGTRLTVL.

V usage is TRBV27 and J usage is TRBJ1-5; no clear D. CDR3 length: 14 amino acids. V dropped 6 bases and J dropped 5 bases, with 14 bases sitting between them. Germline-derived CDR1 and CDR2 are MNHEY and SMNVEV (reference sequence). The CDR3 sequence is CASRASLVHQPQHF. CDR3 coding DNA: TGTGCCAGCAGAGCTTCGTTGGTTCATCAGCCCCAGCATTTT.

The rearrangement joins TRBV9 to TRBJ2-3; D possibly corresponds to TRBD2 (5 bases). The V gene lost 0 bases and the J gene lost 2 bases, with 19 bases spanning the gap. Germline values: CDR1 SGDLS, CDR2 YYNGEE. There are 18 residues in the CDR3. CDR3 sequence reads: CASSVGFRGSGVTDTQYF. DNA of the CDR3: TGTGCCAGCAGCGTAGGGTTTCGAGGGAGCGGAGTCACAGATACGCAGTATTTT.

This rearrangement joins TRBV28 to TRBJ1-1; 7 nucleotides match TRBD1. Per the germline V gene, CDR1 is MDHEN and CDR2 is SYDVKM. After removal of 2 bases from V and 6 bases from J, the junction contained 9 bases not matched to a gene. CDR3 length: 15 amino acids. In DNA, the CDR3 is TGTGCCAGCAGTTTAAGTGCAGGGGGTTACGCTGAAGCTTTCTTT. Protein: CASSLSAGGYAEAFF.

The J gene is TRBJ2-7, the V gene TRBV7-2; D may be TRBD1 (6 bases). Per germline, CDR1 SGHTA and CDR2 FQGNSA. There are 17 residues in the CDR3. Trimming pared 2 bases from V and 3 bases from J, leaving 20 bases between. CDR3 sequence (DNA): TGTGCCAGCAGCTTAACCAGAGGGGGTCCTGGTGGCTACGAGCAGTACTTC. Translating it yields CASSLTRGGPGGYEQYF.

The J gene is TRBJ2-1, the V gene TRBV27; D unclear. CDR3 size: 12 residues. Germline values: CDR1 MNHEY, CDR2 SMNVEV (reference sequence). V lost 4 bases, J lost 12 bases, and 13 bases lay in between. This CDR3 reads CASSSPRELQFF. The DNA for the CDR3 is TGTGCCAGCAGTTCCCCCCGAGAATTGCAGTTCTTC.

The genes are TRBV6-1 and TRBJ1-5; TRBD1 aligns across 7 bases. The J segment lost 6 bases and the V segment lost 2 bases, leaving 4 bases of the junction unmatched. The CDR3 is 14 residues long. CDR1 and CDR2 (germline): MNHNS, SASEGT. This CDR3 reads CASSESGGFQPQHF. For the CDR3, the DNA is TGTGCCAGCAGTGAATCAGGGGGTTTTCAGCCCCAGCATTTT.

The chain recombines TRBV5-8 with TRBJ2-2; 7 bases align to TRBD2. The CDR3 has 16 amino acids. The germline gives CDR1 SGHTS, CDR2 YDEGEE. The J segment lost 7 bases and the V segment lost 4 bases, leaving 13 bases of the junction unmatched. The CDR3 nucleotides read TGTGCCAGCAGCAGCTTGGCCTTTGCGGGAGTCGGGGAGCTGTTTTTT. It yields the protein CASSSLAFAGVGELFF.

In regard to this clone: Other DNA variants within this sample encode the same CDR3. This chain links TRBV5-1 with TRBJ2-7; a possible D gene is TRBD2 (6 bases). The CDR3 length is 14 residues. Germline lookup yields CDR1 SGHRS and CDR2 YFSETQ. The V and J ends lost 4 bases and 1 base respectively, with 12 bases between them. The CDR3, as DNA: TGCGCCAGCAGCCTTGGGGGGTCTTCCTACGAGCAGTACTTC. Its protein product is CASSLGGSSYEQYF. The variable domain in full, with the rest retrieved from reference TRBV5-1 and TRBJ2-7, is KAGVTQTPRYLIKTRGQQVTLSCSPISGHRSVSWYQQTPGQGLQFLFEYFSETQRNKGNFPGRFSGRQFSNSRSEMNVSTLELGDSALYLCASSLGGSSYEQYFGPGTRLTVT.

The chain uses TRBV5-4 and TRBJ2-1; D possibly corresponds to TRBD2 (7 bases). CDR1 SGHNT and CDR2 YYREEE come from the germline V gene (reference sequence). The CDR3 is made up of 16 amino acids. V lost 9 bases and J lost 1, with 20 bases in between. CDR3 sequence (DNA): TGTGCCACCCACTATGGTGGGGGGGCATCCTACAATGAGCAGTTCTTC. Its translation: CATHYGGGASYNEQFF. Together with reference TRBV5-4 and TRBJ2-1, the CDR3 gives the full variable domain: ETGVTQSPTHLIKTRGQQVTLRCSSQSGHNTVSWYQQALGQGPQFIFQYYREEENGRGNFPPRFSGLQFPNYSSELNVNALELDDSALYLCATHYGGGASYNEQFFGPGTRLTVL.

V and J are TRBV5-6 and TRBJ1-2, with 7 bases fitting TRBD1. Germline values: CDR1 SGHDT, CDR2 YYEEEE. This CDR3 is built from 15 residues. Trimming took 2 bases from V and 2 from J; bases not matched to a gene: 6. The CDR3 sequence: CASSFLDRANYGYTF. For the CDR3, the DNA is TGTGCCAGCAGCTTCCTAGACAGGGCCAACTATGGCTACACCTTC.

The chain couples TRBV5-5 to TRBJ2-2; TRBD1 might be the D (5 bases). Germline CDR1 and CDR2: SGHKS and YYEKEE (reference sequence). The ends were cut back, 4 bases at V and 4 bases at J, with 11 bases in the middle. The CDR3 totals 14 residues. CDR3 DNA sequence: TGTGCCAGCAGCGGATACAGGTCCACCGGGGAGCTGTTTTTT. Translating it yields CASSGYRSTGELFF. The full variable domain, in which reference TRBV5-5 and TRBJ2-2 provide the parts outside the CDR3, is DAGVTQSPTHLIKTRGQQVTLRCSPISGHKSVSWYQQVLGQGPQFIFQYYEKEERGRGNFPDRFSARQFPNYSSELNVNALLLGDSALYLCASSGYRSTGELFFGEGSRLTVL.

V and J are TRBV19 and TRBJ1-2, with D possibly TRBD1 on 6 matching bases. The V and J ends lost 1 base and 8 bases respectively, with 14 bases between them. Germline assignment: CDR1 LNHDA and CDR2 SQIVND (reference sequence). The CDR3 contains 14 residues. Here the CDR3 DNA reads TGTGCCAGTAGTATAGCTCAAACAGGGCGCGGCTACACCTTC. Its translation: CASSIAQTGRGYTF.

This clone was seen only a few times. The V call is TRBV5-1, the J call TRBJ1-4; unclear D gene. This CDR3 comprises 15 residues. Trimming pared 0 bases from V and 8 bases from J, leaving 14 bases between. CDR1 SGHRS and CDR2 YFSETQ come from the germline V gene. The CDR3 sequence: CASSLASEGGEKLFF. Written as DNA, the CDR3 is TGCGCCAGCAGCTTGGCCTCAGAGGGTGGAGAAAAACTGTTTTTT.

The chain's CDR3 is CASSPIRGTRANTGELFF. CDR3 nucleotide sequence: TGTGCCAGCAGCCCTATCAGGGGCACCAGGGCGAACACCGGGGAGCTGTTTTTT. J is TRBJ2-2 and V is TRBV7-9, with a weak D call TRBD1 (6 bases). CDR1 is SEHNR and CDR2 is FQNEAQ in the germline V gene (reference sequence). The V and J ends lost 5 bases and 0 bases respectively, with 19 bases between them. The CDR3 length is 18 residues.

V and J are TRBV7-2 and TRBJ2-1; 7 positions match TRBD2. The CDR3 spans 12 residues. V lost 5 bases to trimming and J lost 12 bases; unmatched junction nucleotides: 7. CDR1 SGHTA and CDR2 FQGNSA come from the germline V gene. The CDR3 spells CASSQGGRGQFF. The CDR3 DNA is TGTGCCAGCAGCCAAGGAGGGAGGGGGCAGTTCTTC.

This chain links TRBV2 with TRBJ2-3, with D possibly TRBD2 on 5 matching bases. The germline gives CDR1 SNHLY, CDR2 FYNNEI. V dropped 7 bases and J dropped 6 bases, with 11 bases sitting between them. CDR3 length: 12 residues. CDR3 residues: CASIRGPDTQYF. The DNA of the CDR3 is TGTGCCAGCATTCGGGGTCCGGATACGCAGTATTTT. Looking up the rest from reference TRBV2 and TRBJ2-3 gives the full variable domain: EPEVTQTPSHQVTQMGQEVILRCVPISNHLYFYWYRQILGQKVEFLVSFYNNEISEKSEIFDDQFSVERPDGSNFTLKIRSTKLEDSAMYFCASIRGPDTQYFGPGTRLTVL.